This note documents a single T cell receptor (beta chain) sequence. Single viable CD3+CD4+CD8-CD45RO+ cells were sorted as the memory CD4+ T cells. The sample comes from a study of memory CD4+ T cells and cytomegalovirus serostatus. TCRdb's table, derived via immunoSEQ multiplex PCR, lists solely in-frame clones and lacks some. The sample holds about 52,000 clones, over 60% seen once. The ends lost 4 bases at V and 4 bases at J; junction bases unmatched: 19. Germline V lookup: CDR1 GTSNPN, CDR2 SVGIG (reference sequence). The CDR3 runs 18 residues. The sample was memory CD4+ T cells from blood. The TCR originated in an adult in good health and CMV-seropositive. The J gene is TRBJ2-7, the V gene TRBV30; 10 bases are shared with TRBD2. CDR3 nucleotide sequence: TGTGCCTGGAAAAAGGGGCTAGCGGGAGTCACGATTTCTTACGAGCAGTACTTC. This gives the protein CAWKKGLAGVTISYEQYF.